Listed below are T cell receptor beta chains from one sample, sequenced in a study of T cells in Graves' hyperthyroidism and ophthalmopathy. MiXCR was run by TCRdb on the multiplex PCR reads, yielding one entry per CDR3 protein. Of 450,000 to 700,000 distinct CDR3 sequences in the sample, under 60% are singletons; the top ten hold over 15%. Sequencing was carried out using peripheral blood or thyroid tissue (not recorded which). The receptors originated from an adult woman with Graves' disease, either hyperthyroidism or ophthalmopathy (not recorded which). The CDR3 runs from the conserved cysteine through the conserved F or W. D genes are given only for firm matches. Rows may omit the clone size; those that give it use once, few, many or a size class.

v_gene: TRBV7-6; d_gene: -; abundance: -; j_gene: TRBJ2-2; CDR3nt: TGTGCCAGCAGCCCTTGGGCAGGGCCGGCCGGGGAGCTGTTTTTT; CDR3aa: CASSPWAGPAGELFF
v_gene: TRBV7-9; d_gene: TRBD1; abundance: -; j_gene: TRBJ1-5; CDR3nt: TGTGCCAGCAGCTTAAGGGACAGAAAGAATCAGCCCCAGCATTTT; CDR3aa: CASSLRDRKNQPQHF
v_gene: TRBV29-1; d_gene: -; abundance: -; j_gene: TRBJ1-1; CDR3nt: TGCAGCGTTGTCCCCACGGGGGTAAACACTGAAGCTTTCTTT; CDR3aa: CSVVPTGVNTEAFF
v_gene: TRBV2; d_gene: -; abundance: -; j_gene: TRBJ1-5; CDR3nt: TGTGCCAGCAGTGCTGCCATCCGTGGCAATCAGCCCCAGCATTTT; CDR3aa: CASSAAIRGNQPQHF
v_gene: TRBV9; d_gene: -; abundance: many; j_gene: TRBJ1-3; CDR3nt: TGTGCCAGCAGCGTAAATGTCGCCCGGGCTGGAAACACCATATATTTT; CDR3aa: CASSVNVARAGNTIYF
v_gene: TRBV20-1; d_gene: -; abundance: -; j_gene: TRBJ2-7; CDR3nt: TGCAGTGCGCGCCTAGGTCGAGAGCAGTACTTC; CDR3aa: CSARLGREQYF
v_gene: TRBV24-1; d_gene: TRBD1; abundance: -; j_gene: TRBJ1-2; CDR3nt: TGTGCCACCAGTGCCAAAGCCGGGACAGGGTATGGCTACACCTTC; CDR3aa: CATSAKAGTGYGYTF
v_gene: TRBV6-1; d_gene: -; abundance: -; j_gene: TRBJ2-2; CDR3nt: TGTGCCAGCAGACGCGGGTACGCCGGGGAGCTGTTTTTT; CDR3aa: CASRRGYAGELFF
v_gene: TRBV6-5; d_gene: -; abundance: many; j_gene: TRBJ2-2; CDR3nt: TGTGCCAGCAGTTACACAGGATCGAACACCGGGGAGCTGTTTTTT; CDR3aa: CASSYTGSNTGELFF
v_gene: TRBV28; d_gene: -; abundance: few; j_gene: TRBJ2-7; CDR3nt: TGTGCCAGCAGTTCAACAGGGATCTTCCACGAGCAGTACTTC; CDR3aa: CASSSTGIFHEQYF
v_gene: TRBV24-1; d_gene: -; abundance: -; j_gene: TRBJ1-5; CDR3nt: TGTGCCCGCCGCCGGAATAGGGATCAGCCCCAGCATTTT; CDR3aa: CARRRNRDQPQHF
v_gene: TRBV20-1; d_gene: TRBD1; abundance: many; j_gene: TRBJ1-2; CDR3nt: TGCAGTGGGGTGGCAGGGGGCGTTGGTTCGCATGGCTACACCTTC; CDR3aa: CSGVAGGVGSHGYTF
v_gene: TRBV4-1; d_gene: -; abundance: -; j_gene: TRBJ2-3; CDR3nt: TGCGCCAGCAGCCAACAGGGGCGTACTAGCACAGATACGCAGTATTTT; CDR3aa: CASSQQGRTSTDTQYF
v_gene: TRBV10-3; d_gene: -; abundance: -; j_gene: TRBJ1-1; CDR3nt: TGTGCCTCCCTTGGGGGTGGCGCTGAAGCTTTCTTT; CDR3aa: CASLGGGAEAFF
v_gene: TRBV14; d_gene: -; abundance: few; j_gene: TRBJ2-7; CDR3nt: TGTGCCAGCAGCCAAGGGATAAGTGCCTACGAGCAGTACTTC; CDR3aa: CASSQGISAYEQYF
v_gene: TRBV7-8; d_gene: -; abundance: few; j_gene: TRBJ2-5; CDR3nt: TGTGCCAGCAGCTTAGGTTCTCGCGGGGAGACCCAGTACTTC; CDR3aa: CASSLGSRGETQYF
v_gene: TRBV13; d_gene: -; abundance: many; j_gene: TRBJ1-5; CDR3nt: TGTGCCAGCAGTTACGGGGGGGGCAATCAGCCCCAGCATTTT; CDR3aa: CASSYGGGNQPQHF
v_gene: TRBV28; d_gene: TRBD1; abundance: -; j_gene: TRBJ1-2; CDR3nt: TGTGCCAGCACCAGTCGGGGACAGGGGGTCGAGTACACCTTC; CDR3aa: CASTSRGQGVEYTF
v_gene: TRBV29-1; d_gene: -; abundance: once; j_gene: TRBJ2-5; CDR3nt: TGCAGCGTTGTCCGAGAGACCCAGTACTTC; CDR3aa: CSVVRETQYF
v_gene: TRBV11-3; d_gene: -; abundance: many; j_gene: TRBJ2-7; CDR3nt: TGTGCCAGCAGCGATCAGGGCCTGACGCAGTACTTC; CDR3aa: CASSDQGLTQYF
v_gene: TRBV5-1; d_gene: -; abundance: -; j_gene: TRBJ2-7; CDR3nt: TGCGCCTCATTCCGCCCTCCGATCTACAATGAGCAGTACTTC; CDR3aa: CASFRPPIYNEQYF